These 14 T cell receptor beta chains came from one sample sequenced in a study of blood T cell repertoires in COVID-19. Some clones are missing from TCRdb's copy, which holds only in-frame ones; the method was immunoSEQ multiplex PCR. This sample has 270,000 or so clones; just under 90% occur once, and the top ten carry over 8.5%. What was sequenced was peripheral blood. These receptors all come from a woman aged 25 to 39 with COVID-19, enrolled during active disease.

The chain joins TRBV20-1 to TRBJ1-6; D unresolved. The V end lost 3 bases, the J end lost 12 bases, and 6 bases lay between the germline ends. There are 10 residues in the CDR3. Germline CDR1 and CDR2: DFQATT and SNEGSKA (reference sequence). CDR3 sequence reads: CSASPGPLHF. CDR3 sequence (DNA): TGCAGTGCTAGTCCGGGACCCCTCCACTTT.

The chain links TRBV6-6 to TRBJ1-5; no clear D gene. This CDR3 region has 14 residues. Germline V lookup: CDR1 MNHNY, CDR2 SVGAGI (reference sequence). V was pared by 1 base and J by 5 bases, with 9 bases between. CDR3 protein: CASSYFRLDQPQHF. The CDR3 DNA sequence: TGTGCCAGCAGTTACTTCCGTCTAGATCAGCCCCAGCATTTT.

V is TRBV11-2 and J is TRBJ2-3; maybe TRBD2 (6 bases). Looked up from germline, CDR1 is SGHAT and CDR2 is FQNNGV. Trimming removed 0 bases at V and 6 bases at J, with 10 bases between. This CDR3 region has 14 residues. The CDR3 bases are TGTGCCAGCAGCTTAGATCGTGGGGGGGATACGCAGTATTTT. This codes for CASSLDRGGDTQYF.

This chain uses TRBV3-1 (or the pseudogene TRBV3-2) with TRBJ2-7, with 9 bases fitting TRBD2. V shed 4 bases and J 0 bases; nucleotides not matched to a gene: 7. This CDR3 contains 16 residues. Germline CDR1 is LGHDT and CDR2 is YNNKEL (reference sequence). CDR3: CASSPARRGGSYEQYF. The CDR3 bases are TGTGCCAGCAGCCCAGCGCGGCGGGGGGGCTCCTACGAGCAGTACTTC.

The chain couples TRBV29-1 to TRBJ1-1; D may be TRBD1 (5 bases). Trimming removed 8 bases at V and 11 bases at J, with 24 bases between. CDR3 length: 13 amino acids. Germline assignment: CDR1 SQVTM and CDR2 ANQGSEA. CDR3 coding DNA: TGCAGCTCAGCGACAGTCTTTGGGTTTGGGGCTTTCTTT. Its translation is CSSATVFGFGAFF.

This clone is a singleton in its sample. The genes are TRBV6-5 and TRBJ1-2, with TRBD1 matching over 7 bases. The CDR3 has 13 amino acids. Trimming took 5 bases from V and 7 from J; bases not matched to a gene: 7. The germline V gene has CDR1 MNHEY and CDR2 SVGAGI. CDR3 in amino acids: CASSRTGLGGYTF. In DNA form, the CDR3 reads TGTGCCAGCAGTCGGACAGGTCTCGGTGGCTACACCTTC.

The chain combines TRBV18 with TRBJ2-1; 8 bases map to TRBD1. This CDR3 is 14 amino acids long. V was pared by 3 bases and J by 7 bases, with 5 bases of the junction left unmatched. CDR1 and CDR2 from the germline V gene are KGHSH and LQKENI. This chain's CDR3 is CASSPRDRPNEQFF. DNA for the CDR3: TGTGCCAGCTCACCCCGGGACAGGCCTAATGAGCAGTTCTTC.

The chain uses TRBV14 and TRBJ1-1; D remains ambiguous. Trimming cost V 1 base and J 8 bases, with 14 bases left between them. Germline assignment: CDR1 SGHDN and CDR2 FVKESK. The CDR3 length is 14 residues. CDR3 DNA sequence: TGTGCCAGCAGCCAAGGCGGGGTGGGGTCGGAAGCTTTCTTT. The encoded protein is CASSQGGVGSEAFF.

The chain links TRBV2 to TRBJ2-7; maybe TRBD2 (6 bases). CDR1 is SNHLY, CDR2 FYNNEI, per germline. The CDR3 covers 15 residues. V was shortened by 3 bases and J by 0 bases, with 12 bases between the two germline ends. The CDR3 reads CASSDRGLSSYEQYF. CDR3 DNA: TGTGCCAGCAGTGACCGAGGACTAAGCTCCTACGAGCAGTACTTC.

The chain employs TRBV5-4 and TRBJ1-6; tentative D call: TRBD1 (6 bases). Germline lookup yields CDR1 SGHNT and CDR2 YYREEE (reference sequence). Trimming pared 2 bases from V and 8 bases from J, leaving 8 bases between. The CDR3 consists of 13 residues. The CDR3 reads CASSFSGDSPLHF. The CDR3 DNA reads as TGTGCCAGCAGCTTCTCAGGGGATTCACCCCTCCACTTT.

The chain links TRBV18 to TRBJ2-1; D not certain. The length of the CDR3 is 15 residues. V lost 3 bases and J 6 bases, leaving 15 bases between the germline ends. CDR1 is KGHSH and CDR2 is LQKENI in the germline V gene. The CDR3 spells CASSPGSSPGNEQFF. DNA for the CDR3: TGTGCCAGCTCACCTGGGTCAAGTCCGGGCAATGAGCAGTTCTTC.

The chain uses TRBV28 and TRBJ1-2; 7 bases line up with TRBD1. The CDR3 length is 12 residues. Germline CDR1 and CDR2: MDHEN and SYDVKM. V trimming: 6 bases; J trimming: 8 bases; junction bases outside the gene matches: 6. The DNA for the CDR3 is TGTGCCAGCAGACTACAGGGGTTGGGCTACACCTTC. It encodes CASRLQGLGYTF.

This chain joins TRBV6-5 and TRBJ1-1; possible D gene TRBD1, 5 bases. CDR3 length: 14 residues. Trimming shortened V by 4 bases and J by 1 base, and 10 bases separated the two germline ends. CDR1 and CDR2 from the germline V gene are MNHEY and SVGAGI. Here the CDR3 reads CASSSGLRNTEAFF. CDR3 DNA: TGTGCCAGCAGTTCGGGACTCCGGAACACTGAAGCTTTCTTT.

The V call is TRBV2, the J call TRBJ2-4, with a possible D match to TRBD2 (6 bases). Germline V lookup: CDR1 SNHLY, CDR2 FYNNEI. V was clipped by 2 bases and J by 6 bases, with 17 bases between them. The CDR3 runs 16 residues. CDR3 DNA: TGTGCCAGCAGTGAATCACCAGGGAGGTCGGGAAACATTCAGTACTTC. Residues: CASSESPGRSGNIQYF.